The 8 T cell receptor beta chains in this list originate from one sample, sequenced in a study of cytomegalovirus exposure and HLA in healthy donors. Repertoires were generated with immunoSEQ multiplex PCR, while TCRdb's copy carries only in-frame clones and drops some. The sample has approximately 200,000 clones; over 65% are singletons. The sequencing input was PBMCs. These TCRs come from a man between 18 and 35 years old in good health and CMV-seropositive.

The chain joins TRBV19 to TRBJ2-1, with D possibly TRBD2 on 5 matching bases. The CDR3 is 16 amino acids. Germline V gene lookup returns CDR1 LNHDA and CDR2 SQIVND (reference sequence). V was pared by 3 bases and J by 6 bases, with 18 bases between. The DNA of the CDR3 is TGTGCCAGTAGTATTTGGTCCGGGCTAGCATCCAATGAGCAGTTCTTC. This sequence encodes CASSIWSGLASNEQFF. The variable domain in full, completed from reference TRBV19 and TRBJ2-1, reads DGGITQSPKYLFRKEGQNVTLSCEQNLNHDAMYWYRQDPGQGLRLIYYSQIVNDFQKGDIAEGYSVSREKKESFPLTVTSAQKNPTAFYLCASSIWSGLASNEQFFGPGTRLTVL.

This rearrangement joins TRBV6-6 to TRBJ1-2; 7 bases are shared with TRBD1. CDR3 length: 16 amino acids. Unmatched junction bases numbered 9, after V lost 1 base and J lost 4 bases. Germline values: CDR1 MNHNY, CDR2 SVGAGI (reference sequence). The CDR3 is CASSYLRDSDLYGYTF. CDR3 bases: TGTGCCAGCAGTTACTTACGGGACAGCGACCTCTATGGCTACACCTTC.

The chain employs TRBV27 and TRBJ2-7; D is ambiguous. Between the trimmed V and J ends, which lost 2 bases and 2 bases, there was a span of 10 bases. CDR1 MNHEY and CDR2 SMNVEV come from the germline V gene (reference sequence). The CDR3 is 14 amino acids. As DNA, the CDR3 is TGTGCCAGCAGTTTAGGGTCTAGACCCTACGAGCAGTACTTC. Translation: CASSLGSRPYEQYF.

CDR3 residues: CSVEVGSGRQETQYF. In nucleotides, the CDR3 is TGCAGCGTTGAGGTTGGGAGTGGGAGACAAGAGACCCAGTACTTC. V usage is TRBV29-1 and J usage is TRBJ2-5, with D perhaps matching TRBD2 (5 bases). This CDR3 contains 15 residues. CDR1 is SQVTM, CDR2 ANQGSEA, per germline. Between the trimmed V and J ends, which lost 3 bases and 2 bases, there was a span of 16 bases.

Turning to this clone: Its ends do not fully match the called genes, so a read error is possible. The CDR3, as DNA: TGTGCCAGCTCCTCCCCATGGACAGGCTCCAACGAGCAGTACTTC. Translation gives CASSSPWTGSNEQYF. The rearrangement links TRBV18 to TRBJ2-7; 7 bases align to TRBD1. The CDR3 has 15 amino acids. CDR1 and CDR2 from the germline V gene are KGHSH and LQKENI.

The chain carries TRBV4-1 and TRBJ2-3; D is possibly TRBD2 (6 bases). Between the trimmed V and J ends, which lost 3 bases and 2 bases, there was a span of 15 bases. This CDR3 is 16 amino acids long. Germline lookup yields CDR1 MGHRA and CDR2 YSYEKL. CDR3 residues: CASSHIGGSPTDTQYF. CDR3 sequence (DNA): TGCGCCAGCAGCCACATTGGGGGGAGTCCCACAGATACGCAGTATTTT.

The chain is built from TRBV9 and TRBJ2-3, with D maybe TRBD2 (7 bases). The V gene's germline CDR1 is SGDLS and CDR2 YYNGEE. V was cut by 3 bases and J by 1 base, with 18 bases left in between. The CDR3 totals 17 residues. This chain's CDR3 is CASSEGGLEGGTDTQYF. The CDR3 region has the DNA TGTGCCAGCAGCGAGGGGGGGCTGGAGGGAGGCACAGATACGCAGTATTTT.

CDR3 coding DNA: TGTGCCAGCAGTTACTCGACGGGTTCCAGCGCTGGCTACACCTTC. Protein sequence: CASSYSTGSSAGYTF. The chain employs TRBV6-5 and TRBJ1-2; D gene unclear. The CDR3 is 15 residues long. V lost 0 bases and J lost 7, with 15 bases in between. From germline, CDR1 is MNHEY and CDR2 SVGAGI.